This T cell receptor beta chain comes out of a study of shared clonotypes between healthy human individuals. Overall study context: Serving as donors were a couple of women and a few men, whose ages spanned 18 to 49. The study, taken as a whole, reports: All-four-donor shared clonotypes had higher generation probabilities than non-shared clonotypes did.

With regard to this clone: Its antigen remains unidentified.

Deep-level settings were used for running the assay. Generated by immunoSEQ multiplex PCR, the TCRdb table keeps only in-frame clones and is missing some. The profile shows roughly 2.1 million clones, approximately 94% of them singletons. Terminally differentiated effector memory CD45RA+ cells were excluded by CCR7 positive selection of CD45RO-negative cells. The CDR3 covers 16 residues. CDR1 and CDR2 (germline): LNHNV, YYDKDF (reference sequence). Trimming removed 4 bases from V and 2 bases from J, with 17 bases in between. This TCR was recovered from a man aged 18 to 29 in good health. Some clones in this sample may be carry-over from other donors' samples. The J gene is TRBJ2-5, the V gene TRBV15; D not resolved. The source material was naive CD8+ T cells from PBMCs. The CDR3 DNA is TGTGCCACCAGCACCTCGAGTGGGTCGATACAAGAGACCCAGTACTTC. This encodes CATSTSSGSIQETQYF.